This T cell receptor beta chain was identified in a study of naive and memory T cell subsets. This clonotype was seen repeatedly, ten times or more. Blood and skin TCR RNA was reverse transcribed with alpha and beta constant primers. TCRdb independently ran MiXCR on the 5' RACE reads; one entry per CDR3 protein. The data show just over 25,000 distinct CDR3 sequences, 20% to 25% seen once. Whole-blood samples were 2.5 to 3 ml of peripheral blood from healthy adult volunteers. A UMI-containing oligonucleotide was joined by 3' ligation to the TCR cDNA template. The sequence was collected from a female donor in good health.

The CDR3 region is CSAYPGQGDGYTF. CDR3 coding DNA: TGCAGCGCTTACCCGGGACAGGGCGATGGCTACACCTTC. The rearrangement uses TRBV29-1 and TRBJ1-2; TRBD1 matches 9 bases. The CDR3 length is 13 residues. V shed 7 bases and J 6 bases; nucleotides not matched to a gene: 9. The germline CDR1 and CDR2 sequences are SQVTM and ANQGSEA. The full variable domain, completed using reference TRBV29-1 and TRBJ1-2, is SAVISQKPSRDICQRGTSLTIQCQVDSQVTMMFWYRQQPGQSLTLIATANQGSEATYESGFVIDKFPISRPNLTFSTLTVSNMSPEDSSIYLCSAYPGQGDGYTFGSGTRLTVV.